The following is a TCR beta chain sequence with its context. The antigen remains undetermined. The entry originates in a study of cytomegalovirus exposure and HLA in healthy donors. PCR amplification relied on 60 Vbeta primers (plus 13 Jbeta primers). Clones were sequenced by immunoSEQ multiplex PCR, and TCRdb holds only the in-frame ones, with some missing. The sample lists about 200,000 clones; over 75% were seen once. Notes on the study in general: Cytomegalovirus association was listed for about 180 TCR beta chains. The authors later linked a missense DCLRE1C variant to TCR beta V- and J-gene trimming. While the bulk of TCR sequences proved rare, some public TCRs turned up in many donors.

This TCR came from a girl aged 2-10 years in good health and CMV-seronegative. The sample taken for sequencing was PBMCs.

For the CDR3, the DNA is TGTGCCAGCAGTTATGGGGCGGAGAGACTCAATCAGCCCCAGCATTTT. It codes for CASSYGAERLNQPQHF. J is TRBJ1-5 and V is TRBV6-6, with D maybe TRBD1 (5 bases). The V end lost 3 bases, the J end lost 3 bases, and 15 bases lay between the germline ends. Germline lookup yields CDR1 MNHNY and CDR2 SVGAGI (reference sequence). This CDR3 region has 16 residues.